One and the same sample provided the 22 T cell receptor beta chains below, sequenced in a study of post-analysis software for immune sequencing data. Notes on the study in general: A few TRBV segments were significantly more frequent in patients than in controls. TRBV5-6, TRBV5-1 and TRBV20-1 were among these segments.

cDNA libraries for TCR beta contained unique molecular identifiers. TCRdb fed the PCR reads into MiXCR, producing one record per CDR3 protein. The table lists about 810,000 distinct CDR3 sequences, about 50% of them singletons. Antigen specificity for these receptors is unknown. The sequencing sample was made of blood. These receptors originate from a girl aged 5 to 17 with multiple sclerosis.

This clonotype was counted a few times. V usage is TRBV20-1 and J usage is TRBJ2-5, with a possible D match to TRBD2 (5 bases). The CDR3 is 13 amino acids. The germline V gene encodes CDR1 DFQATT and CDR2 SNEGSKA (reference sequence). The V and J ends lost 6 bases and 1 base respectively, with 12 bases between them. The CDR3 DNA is TGCAGTGCCACTGGACTGATCCAAGAGACCCAGTACTTC. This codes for CSATGLIQETQYF.

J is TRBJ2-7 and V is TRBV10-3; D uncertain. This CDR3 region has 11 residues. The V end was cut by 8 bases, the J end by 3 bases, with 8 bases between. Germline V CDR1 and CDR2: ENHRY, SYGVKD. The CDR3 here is CAIGQSYEQYF. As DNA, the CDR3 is TGTGCCATCGGGCAGAGCTACGAGCAGTACTTC.

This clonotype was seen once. The CDR3 region is CASSYSMQAADTQYF. In DNA form, the CDR3 reads TGTGCCAGCAGTTACTCGATGCAGGCCGCAGATACGCAGTATTTT. The chain joins TRBV6-6 to TRBJ2-3; the D is unclear. V was cut by 0 bases and J by 4 bases, with 11 bases left in between. The germline V gene encodes CDR1 MNHNY and CDR2 SVGAGI (reference sequence). CDR3 size: 15 residues.

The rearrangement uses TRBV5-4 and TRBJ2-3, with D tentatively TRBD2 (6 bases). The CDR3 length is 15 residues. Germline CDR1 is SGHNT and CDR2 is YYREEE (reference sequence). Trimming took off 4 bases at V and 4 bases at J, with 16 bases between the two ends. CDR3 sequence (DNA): TGTGCCAGCAGCGCTTCCCGGGACTTCTCAGATACGCAGTATTTT. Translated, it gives CASSASRDFSDTQYF.

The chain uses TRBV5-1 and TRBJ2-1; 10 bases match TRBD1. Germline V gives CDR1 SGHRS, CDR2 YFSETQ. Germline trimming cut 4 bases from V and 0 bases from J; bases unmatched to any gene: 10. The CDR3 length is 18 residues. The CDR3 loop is CASSRTRTGGLSYNEQFF. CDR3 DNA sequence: TGCGCCAGCAGCAGAACTCGGACAGGGGGACTCTCCTACAATGAGCAGTTCTTC.

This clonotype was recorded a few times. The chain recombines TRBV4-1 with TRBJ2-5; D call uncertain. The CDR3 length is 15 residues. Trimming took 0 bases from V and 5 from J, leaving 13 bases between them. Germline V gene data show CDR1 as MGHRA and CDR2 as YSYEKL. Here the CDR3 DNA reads TGCGCCAGCAGCCAAGATGAGCGACTGCGGGAGACCCAGTACTTC. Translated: CASSQDERLRETQYF.

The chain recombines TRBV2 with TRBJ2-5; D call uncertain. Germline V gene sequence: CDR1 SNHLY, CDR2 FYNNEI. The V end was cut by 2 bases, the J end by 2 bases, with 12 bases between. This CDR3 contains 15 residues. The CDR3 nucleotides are TGTGCCAGCAGTGAACACTGGCCAGCTCAAGAGACCCAGTACTTC. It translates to CASSEHWPAQETQYF.

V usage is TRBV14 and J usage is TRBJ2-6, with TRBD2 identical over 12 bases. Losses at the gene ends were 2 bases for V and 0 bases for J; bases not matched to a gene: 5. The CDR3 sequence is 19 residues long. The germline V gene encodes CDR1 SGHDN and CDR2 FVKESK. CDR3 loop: CASSQLRLAGASGANVLTF. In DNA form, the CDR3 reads TGTGCCAGCAGCCAACTACGACTAGCGGGGGCCTCTGGGGCCAACGTCCTGACTTTC.

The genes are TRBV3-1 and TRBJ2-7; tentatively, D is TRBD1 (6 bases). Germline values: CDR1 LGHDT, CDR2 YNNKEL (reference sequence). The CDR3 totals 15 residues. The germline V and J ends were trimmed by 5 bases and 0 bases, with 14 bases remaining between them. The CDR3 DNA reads TGTGCCAGCAGCACCTACAGGGTAAGCTCCTACGAGCAGTACTTC. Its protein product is CASSTYRVSSYEQYF.

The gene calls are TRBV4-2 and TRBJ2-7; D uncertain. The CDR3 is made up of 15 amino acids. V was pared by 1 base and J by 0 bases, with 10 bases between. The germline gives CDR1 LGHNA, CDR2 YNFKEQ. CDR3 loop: CASSQGFGDSYEQYF. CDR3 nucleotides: TGTGCCAGCAGCCAAGGTTTTGGTGACTCCTACGAGCAGTACTTC.

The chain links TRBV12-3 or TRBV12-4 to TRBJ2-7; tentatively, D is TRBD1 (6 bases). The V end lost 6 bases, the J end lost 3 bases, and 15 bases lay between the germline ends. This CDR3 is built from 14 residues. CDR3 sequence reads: CASRKGTQDYEQYF. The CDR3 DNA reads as TGTGCCAGCAGAAAAGGGACACAGGACTACGAGCAGTACTTC.

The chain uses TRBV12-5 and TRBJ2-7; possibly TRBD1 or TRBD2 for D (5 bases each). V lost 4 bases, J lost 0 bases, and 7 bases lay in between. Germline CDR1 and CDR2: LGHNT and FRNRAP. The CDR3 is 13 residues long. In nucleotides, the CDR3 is TGTGCTAGTGGTTATGGGGGCTCCTACGAGCAGTACTTC. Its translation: CASGYGGSYEQYF.

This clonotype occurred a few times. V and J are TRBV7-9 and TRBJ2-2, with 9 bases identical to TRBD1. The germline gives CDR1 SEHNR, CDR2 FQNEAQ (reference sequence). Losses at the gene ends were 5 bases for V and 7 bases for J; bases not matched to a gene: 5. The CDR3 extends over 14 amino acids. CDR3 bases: TGTGCCAGCAGCCCTACAGGGGGCAACGGGGAGCTGTTTTTT. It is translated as CASSPTGGNGELFF.

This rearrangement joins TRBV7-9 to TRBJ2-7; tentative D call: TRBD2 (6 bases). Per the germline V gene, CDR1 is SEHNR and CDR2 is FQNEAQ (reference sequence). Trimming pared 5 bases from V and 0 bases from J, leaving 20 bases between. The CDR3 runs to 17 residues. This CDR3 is CASSVGGGKASSYEQYF. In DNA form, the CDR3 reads TGTGCCAGCAGCGTCGGCGGAGGGAAGGCGTCCTCCTACGAGCAGTACTTC.

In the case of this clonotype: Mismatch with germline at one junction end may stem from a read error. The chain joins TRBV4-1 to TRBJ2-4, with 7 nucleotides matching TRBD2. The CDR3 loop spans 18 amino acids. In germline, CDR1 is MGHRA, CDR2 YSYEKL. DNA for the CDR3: TGCGCCAGCAGCCAAGGGAGCGCGCGGGAGAAAGCCAAAAACATTCGGTACTTC. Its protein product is CASSQGSAREKAKNIRYF.

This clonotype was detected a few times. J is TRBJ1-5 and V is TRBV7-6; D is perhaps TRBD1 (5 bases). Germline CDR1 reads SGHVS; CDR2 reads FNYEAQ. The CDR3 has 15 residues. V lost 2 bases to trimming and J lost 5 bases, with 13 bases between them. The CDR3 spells CASSLLAGSDQPQHF. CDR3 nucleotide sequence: TGTGCCAGCAGCTTATTAGCAGGGTCGGATCAGCCCCAGCATTTT.

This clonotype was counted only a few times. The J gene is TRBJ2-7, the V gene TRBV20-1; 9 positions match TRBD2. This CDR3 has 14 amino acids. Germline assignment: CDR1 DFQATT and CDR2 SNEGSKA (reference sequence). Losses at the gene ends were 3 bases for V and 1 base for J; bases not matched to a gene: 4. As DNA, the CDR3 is TGCAGTGCTAGTCCTGGACTAGCGTCCTACGAGCAGTACTTC. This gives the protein CSASPGLASYEQYF.

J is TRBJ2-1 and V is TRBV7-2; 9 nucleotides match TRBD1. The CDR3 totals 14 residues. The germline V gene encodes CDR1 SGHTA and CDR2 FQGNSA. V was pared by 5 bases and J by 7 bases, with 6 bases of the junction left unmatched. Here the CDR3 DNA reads TGTGCCAGCAGCCCCGGGACAGGGAGGAATGAGCAGTTCTTC. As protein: CASSPGTGRNEQFF.

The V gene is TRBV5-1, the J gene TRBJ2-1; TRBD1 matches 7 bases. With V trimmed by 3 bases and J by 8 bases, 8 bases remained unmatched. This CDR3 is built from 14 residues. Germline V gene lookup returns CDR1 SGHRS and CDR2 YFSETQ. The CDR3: CASSWNRDSDEQFF. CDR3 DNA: TGCGCCAGCAGCTGGAACCGGGACAGCGATGAGCAGTTCTTC.

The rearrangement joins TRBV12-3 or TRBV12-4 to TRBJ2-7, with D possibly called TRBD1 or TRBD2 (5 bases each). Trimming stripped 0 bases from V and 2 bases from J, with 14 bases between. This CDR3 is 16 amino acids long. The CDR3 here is CASSLAPGTPTYEQYF. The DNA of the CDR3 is TGTGCCAGCAGTTTAGCGCCGGGGACGCCTACCTACGAGCAGTACTTC.

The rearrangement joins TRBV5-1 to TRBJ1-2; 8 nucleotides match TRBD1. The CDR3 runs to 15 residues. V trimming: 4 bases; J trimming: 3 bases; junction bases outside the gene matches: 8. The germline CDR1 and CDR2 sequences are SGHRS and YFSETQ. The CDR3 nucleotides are TGCGCCAGCAGCCTTGGACAGGGTCGGGACTATGGCTACACCTTC. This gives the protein CASSLGQGRDYGYTF.

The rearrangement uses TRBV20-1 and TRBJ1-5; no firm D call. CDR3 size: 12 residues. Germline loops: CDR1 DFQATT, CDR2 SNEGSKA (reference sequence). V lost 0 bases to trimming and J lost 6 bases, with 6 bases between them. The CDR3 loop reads CSARDQLQPQHF. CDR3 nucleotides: TGCAGTGCTAGAGACCAGCTTCAGCCCCAGCATTTT.